These 11 T cell receptor beta chains came from one sample sequenced in a study of CD8+ T cells in alopecia areata. In each case, RNA was isolated and then reverse transcribed into cDNA as the sequencing template. TCRdb keeps only in-frame clones here, not all; method: immunoSEQ multiplex PCR. The sample has 150,000 to 200,000 clones; approximately 61% are singletons. Sample treatment: oral pan-JAK inhibitor, 5-10 mg twice daily. The sample consisted of CD4+ T cells sorted from blood, taken at week 24, from a patient treated with tofacitinib. These TCRs come from a human donor with alopecia areata.

The V gene is TRBV4-1, the J gene TRBJ1-1; D is unclear. V was pared by 0 bases and J by 5 bases, with 19 bases between. The CDR3 has 17 amino acids. Per the germline V gene, CDR1 is MGHRA and CDR2 is YSYEKL. The CDR3 nucleotides are TGCGCCAGCAGCCAAGAACAATTCCGCTTTTGGGTTACTGAAGCTTTCTTT. This codes for CASSQEQFRFWVTEAFF.

This clone has only a few counts. In the same sample, other DNA sequences code for this CDR3. J is TRBJ1-1 and V is TRBV29-1; D is possibly TRBD1 (6 bases). The length of the CDR3 is 12 residues. The V and J ends lost 4 bases and 1 base respectively, with 7 bases between them. CDR1 SQVTM and CDR2 ANQGSEA come from the germline V gene. CDR3 DNA sequence: TGCAGCGTTGGGGGGGCGAACACTGAAGCTTTCTTT. Amino acids: CSVGGANTEAFF.

This clone was picked up one time. The chain recombines TRBV9 with TRBJ1-5; TRBD1 aligns across 7 bases. The CDR3 consists of 13 residues. CDR1 is SGDLS and CDR2 is YYNGEE in the germline V gene. V shed 0 bases, J shed 11 bases, and the junction held 5 bases outside the gene matches. CDR3 sequence reads: CASSVGTGGTQHF. The DNA of the CDR3 is TGTGCCAGCAGCGTAGGGACAGGCGGGACCCAGCATTTT.

The chain uses TRBV4-3 and TRBJ2-6; 9 nucleotides agree with TRBD1. V lost 3 bases and J lost 11; bases outside the gene matches: 5. Germline loops: CDR1 LGHNA, CDR2 YSLEER. CDR3 size: 14 residues. Written as DNA, the CDR3 is TGCGCCAGCAGCCAGGACAGGGGTCTGGACGTCCTGACTTTC. This translates into CASSQDRGLDVLTF.

This clone has just a few counts. The chain recombines TRBV29-1 with TRBJ2-5; tentatively, D is TRBD1 (6 bases). The CDR3 is made up of 13 amino acids. Germline V gene lookup returns CDR1 SQVTM and CDR2 ANQGSEA. V shed 5 bases and J shed 1 base, with 11 bases lying between them. CDR3: CSVTGTRQETQYF. The CDR3 DNA sequence: TGCAGCGTTACCGGGACACGCCAAGAGACCCAGTACTTC.

Comment on this clone: A much more abundant neighbour one base away suggests this may be a read error. V and J are TRBV7-2 and TRBJ2-3; D is unresolved. Germline V CDR1 and CDR2: SGHTA, FQGNSA. The CDR3 is 12 residues long. V shed 1 base and J shed 4 bases, with 3 bases lying between them. CDR3 sequence (DNA): TGTGCCAGCAGCTTAGACTCAGATACGCAGTATTTT. Amino acid sequence: CASSLDSDTQYF.

The chain employs TRBV2 and TRBJ2-1; D gene uncertain. This CDR3 region has 11 residues. Trimming removed 6 bases from V and 15 bases from J, with 15 bases in between. Germline CDR1 is SNHLY and CDR2 is FYNNEI. As DNA, the CDR3 is TGTGCCAGCAGCCAGGTGGCGAGTTGGTTCTTC. Amino acid sequence: CASSQVASWFF.

This clone was counted a few times. An end of the junction does not agree with germline; a read error may underlie this. The V and J genes are TRBV28 and TRBJ2-7, with TRBD1 identical over 8 bases. The CDR3 has 8 amino acids. Germline CDR1 and CDR2: MDHEN and SYDVKM. CDR3 DNA: TGTGCCAGTGGACAGGGATCCTTC. It encodes CASGQGSF.

This chain links TRBV7-2 with TRBJ2-7; TRBD1 aligns across 10 bases. V shed 5 bases and J 6 bases; nucleotides not matched to a gene: 19. Germline V gene sequence: CDR1 SGHTA, CDR2 FQGNSA. This CDR3 comprises 18 residues. The CDR3, as DNA: TGTGCCAGCAGCCCTACCATCCCCGACAGGGGGCTATCCGCCGAGCAGTACTTC. Translating it yields CASSPTIPDRGLSAEQYF.

This clone came up a few times. The genes are TRBV27 and TRBJ2-2; 9 bases map to TRBD1. The CDR3 sequence is 16 residues long. V was pared by 5 bases and J by 3 bases, with 7 bases of the junction left unmatched. Germline assignment: CDR1 MNHEY and CDR2 SMNVEV (reference sequence). The CDR3 nucleotides read TGTGCCAGCAGTCCTCGGGACAGGGTAGACACCGGGGAGCTGTTTTTT. Translating gives CASSPRDRVDTGELFF.

The chain recombines TRBV25-1 with TRBJ2-7; D is unresolved. The V gene lost 2 bases and the J gene lost 1 base, with 6 bases spanning the gap. CDR1 and CDR2 (germline): MGHDK, SYGVNS. This CDR3 has 13 amino acids. In DNA, the CDR3 is TGTGCCAGCAGTGAACCCACGTCCTACGAGCAGTACTTC. It codes for CASSEPTSYEQYF.